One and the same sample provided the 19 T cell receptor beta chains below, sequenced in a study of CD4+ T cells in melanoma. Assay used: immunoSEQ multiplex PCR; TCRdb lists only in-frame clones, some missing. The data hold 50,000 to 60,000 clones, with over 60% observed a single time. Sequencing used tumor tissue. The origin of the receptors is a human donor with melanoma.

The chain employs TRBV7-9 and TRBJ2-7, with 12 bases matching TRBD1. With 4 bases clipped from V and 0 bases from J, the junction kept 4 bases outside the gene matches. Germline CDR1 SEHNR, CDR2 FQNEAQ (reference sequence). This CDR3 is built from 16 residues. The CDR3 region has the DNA TGTGCCAGCAGCTCGGGGACAGGGGGCGTCTCCTACGAGCAGTACTTC. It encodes CASSSGTGGVSYEQYF.

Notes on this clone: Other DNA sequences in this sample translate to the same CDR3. The CDR3 loop reads CASSLSTDTQYF. The CDR3, as DNA: TGTGCCAGCAGCCTGAGTACTGATACGCAGTATTTT. The chain uses TRBV7-8 and TRBJ2-3; D uncertain. This CDR3 is 12 amino acids long. Germline CDR1 SGHVS, CDR2 FQNEAQ. The V gene lost 5 bases and the J gene lost 6 bases, with 9 bases spanning the gap.

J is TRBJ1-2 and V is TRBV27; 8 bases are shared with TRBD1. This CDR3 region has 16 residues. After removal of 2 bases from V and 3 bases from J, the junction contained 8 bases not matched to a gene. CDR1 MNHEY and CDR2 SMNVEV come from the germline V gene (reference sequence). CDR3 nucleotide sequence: TGTGCCAGCAGTTTACAGGACAGGGCTTACGACTATGGCTACACCTTC. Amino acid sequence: CASSLQDRAYDYGYTF.

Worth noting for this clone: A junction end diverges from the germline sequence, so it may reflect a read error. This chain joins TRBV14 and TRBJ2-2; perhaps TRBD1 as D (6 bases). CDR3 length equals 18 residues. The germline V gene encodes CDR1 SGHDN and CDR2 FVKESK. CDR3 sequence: CASSQDYAGDGGHRGAVF. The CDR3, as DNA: TGTGCCAGCAGCCAAGATTACGCAGGCGATGGGGGACACCGGGGAGCTGTTTTT. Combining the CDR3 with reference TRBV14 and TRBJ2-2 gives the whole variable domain EAGVTQFPSHSVIEKGQTVTLRCDPISGHDNLYWYRRVMGKEIKFLLHFVKESKQDESGMPNNRFLAERTGGTYSTLKVQPAELEDSGVYFCASSQDYAGDGGHRGAVFGEGSRLTVL.

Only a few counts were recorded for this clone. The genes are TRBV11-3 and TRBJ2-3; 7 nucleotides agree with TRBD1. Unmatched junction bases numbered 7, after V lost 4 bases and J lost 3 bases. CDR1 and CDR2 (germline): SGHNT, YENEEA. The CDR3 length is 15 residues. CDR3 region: CASSYGQGETDTQYF. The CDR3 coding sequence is TGTGCCAGCAGCTACGGGCAGGGGGAGACAGATACGCAGTATTTT.

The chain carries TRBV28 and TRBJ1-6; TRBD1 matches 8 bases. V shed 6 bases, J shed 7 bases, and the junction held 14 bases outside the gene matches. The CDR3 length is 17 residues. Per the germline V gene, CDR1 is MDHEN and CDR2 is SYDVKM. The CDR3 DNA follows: TGTGCCAGCAGCCCTGGACAGGGAAGGAATTGGAATTCACCCCTCCACTTT. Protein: CASSPGQGRNWNSPLHF.

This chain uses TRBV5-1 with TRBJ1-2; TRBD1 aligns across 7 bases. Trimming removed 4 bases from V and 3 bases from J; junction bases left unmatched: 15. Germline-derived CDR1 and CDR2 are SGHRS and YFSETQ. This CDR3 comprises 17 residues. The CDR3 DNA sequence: TGCGCCAGCAGCCCCAAACCCCTTGCAACAGGGGACTATGGCTACACCTTC. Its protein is CASSPKPLATGDYGYTF. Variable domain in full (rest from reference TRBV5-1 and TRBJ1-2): KAGVTQTPRYLIKTRGQQVTLSCSPISGHRSVSWYQQTPGQGLQFLFEYFSETQRNKGNFPGRFSGRQFSNSRSEMNVSTLELGDSALYLCASSPKPLATGDYGYTFGSGTRLTVV.

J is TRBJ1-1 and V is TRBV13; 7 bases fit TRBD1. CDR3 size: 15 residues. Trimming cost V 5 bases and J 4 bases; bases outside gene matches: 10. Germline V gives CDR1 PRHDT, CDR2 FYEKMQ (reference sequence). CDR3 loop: CASSLRGVAGTEAFF. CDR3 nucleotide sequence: TGTGCCAGCAGCCTCAGGGGGGTGGCGGGCACTGAAGCTTTCTTT.

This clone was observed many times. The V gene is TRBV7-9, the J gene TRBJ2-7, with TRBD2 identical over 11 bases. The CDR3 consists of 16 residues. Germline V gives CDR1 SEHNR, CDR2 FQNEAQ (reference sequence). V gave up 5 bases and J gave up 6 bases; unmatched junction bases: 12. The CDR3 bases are TGTGCCAGCAGCCCCACTAGCGGGGGTGGGGCGCCCGAGCAGTACTTC. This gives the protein CASSPTSGGGAPEQYF.

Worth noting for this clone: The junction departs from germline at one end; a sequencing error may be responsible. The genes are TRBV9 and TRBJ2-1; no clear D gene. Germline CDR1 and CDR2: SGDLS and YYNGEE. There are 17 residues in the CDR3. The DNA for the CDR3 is TGCGCCAGCAGCGTAGGGTCGTTACTAACATCCTACAATGAGCAGTTCTTC. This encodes CASSVGSLLTSYNEQFF.

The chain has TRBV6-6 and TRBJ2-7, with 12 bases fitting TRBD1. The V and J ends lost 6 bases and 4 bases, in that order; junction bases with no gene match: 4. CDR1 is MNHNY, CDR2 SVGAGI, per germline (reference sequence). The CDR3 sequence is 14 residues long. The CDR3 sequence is CASRGTGGSYEQYF. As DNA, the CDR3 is TGTGCCAGCAGGGGGACAGGGGGCTCGTACGAGCAGTACTTC.

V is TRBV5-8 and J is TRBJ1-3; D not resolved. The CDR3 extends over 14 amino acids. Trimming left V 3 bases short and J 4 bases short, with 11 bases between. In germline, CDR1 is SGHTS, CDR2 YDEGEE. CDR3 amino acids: CASSYSGSGNTIYF. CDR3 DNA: TGTGCCAGCAGCTATAGTGGCAGCGGAAACACCATATATTTT.

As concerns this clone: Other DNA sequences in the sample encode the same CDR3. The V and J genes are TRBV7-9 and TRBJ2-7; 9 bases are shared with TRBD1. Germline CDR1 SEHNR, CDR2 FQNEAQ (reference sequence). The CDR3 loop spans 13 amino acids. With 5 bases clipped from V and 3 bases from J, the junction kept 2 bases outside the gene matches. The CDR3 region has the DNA TGTGCCAGCAGCCCGGGACAGGGCTACGAGCAGTACTTC. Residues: CASSPGQGYEQYF. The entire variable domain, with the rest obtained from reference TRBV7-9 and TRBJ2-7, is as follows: DTGVSQNPRHKITKRGQNVTFRCDPISEHNRLYWYRQTLGQGPEFLTYFQNEAQLEKSRLLSDRFSAERPKGSFSTLEIQRTEQGDSAMYLCASSPGQGYEQYFGPGTRLTVT.

The CDR3 DNA reads as TGTGCCAGCAGGTTTATGGGGAGCAATCAGCCCCAGCATTTT. It encodes CASRFMGSNQPQHF. The V and J genes are TRBV6-6 and TRBJ1-5, with D unclear. The V end lost 6 bases, the J end lost 1 base, and 10 bases lay between the germline ends. This CDR3 is built from 14 residues. Germline values: CDR1 MNHNY, CDR2 SVGAGI (reference sequence).

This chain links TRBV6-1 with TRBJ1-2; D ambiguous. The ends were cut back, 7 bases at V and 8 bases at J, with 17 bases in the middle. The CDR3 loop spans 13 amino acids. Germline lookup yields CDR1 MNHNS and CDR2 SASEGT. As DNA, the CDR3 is TGTGCCAGCAAGGAGGGCAGCGAGAGGGGCTACACCTTC. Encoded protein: CASKEGSERGYTF.

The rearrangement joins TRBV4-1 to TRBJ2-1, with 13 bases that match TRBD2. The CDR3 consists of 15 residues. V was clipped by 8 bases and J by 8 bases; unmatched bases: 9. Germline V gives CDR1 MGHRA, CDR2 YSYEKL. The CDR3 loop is CASATSGGSLDEQFF. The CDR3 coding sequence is TGCGCCAGCGCGACTAGCGGGGGGTCCTTGGATGAGCAGTTCTTC.

The CDR3 protein is CASSLVGVGTEAFF. The DNA for the CDR3 is TGTGCCAGCAGTCTAGTCGGGGTGGGCACTGAAGCTTTCTTT. The gene calls are TRBV7-2 and TRBJ1-1; D gene unclear. Per germline, CDR1 SGHTA and CDR2 FQGNSA. Trimming shortened V by 6 bases and J by 4 bases, and 15 bases separated the two germline ends. The CDR3 contains 14 residues. Based on the CDR3 plus reference TRBV7-2 and TRBJ1-1, the full variable domain is GAGVSQSPSNKVTEKGKDVELRCDPISGHTALYWYRQSLGQGLEFLIYFQGNSAPDKSGLPSDRFSAERTGGSVSTLTIQRTQQEDSAVYLCASSLVGVGTEAFFGQGTRLTVV.

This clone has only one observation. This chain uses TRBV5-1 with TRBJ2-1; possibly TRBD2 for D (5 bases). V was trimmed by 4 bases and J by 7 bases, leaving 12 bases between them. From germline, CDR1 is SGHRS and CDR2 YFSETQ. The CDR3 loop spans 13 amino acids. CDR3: CASSDDPGNEQFF. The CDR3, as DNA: TGCGCCAGCAGCGACGACCCGGGGAATGAGCAGTTCTTC.

The CDR3 region has the DNA TGTGCCAGCAGCTTAGCAACGGGGTTCTCTGGAAACACCATATATTTT. Amino acids: CASSLATGFSGNTIYF. This sequence joins TRBV7-6 and TRBJ1-3, with no clear D. V was trimmed by 0 bases and J by 0 bases, leaving 9 bases between them. Per the germline V gene, CDR1 is SGHVS and CDR2 is FNYEAQ. The CDR3 is 16 residues long.